The present TCR beta chain was sequenced within a study of CD8 T cells in Susac syndrome. Study outcomes and limitations: The CD4+ T cell repertoires, which came from Susac syndrome patients, showed no sign of clonal expansion.

The CDR3 consists of 13 residues. Per the germline V gene, CDR1 is SQVTM and CDR2 is ANQGSEA. V lost 4 bases to trimming and J lost 6 bases, with 13 bases between them. Regarding this clonotype: Its antigen is as yet unknown.

The authors reverse transcribed about 0.5 to 1 ug RNA with random hexamers. Via MiXCR, TCRdb re-called the immunoSEQ multiplex PCR reads, giving one row per CDR3 protein. The sample consists of more than 150,000 distinct CDR3 sequences, around 95% of them appearing once. This sequence joins TRBV29-1 and TRBJ2-1, with D tentatively TRBD2 (5 bases). Sequenced: CD4+ T cells from PBMCs. The sequence was collected from a human donor with Susac syndrome. The CDR3 loop reads CSVARVGSNEQFF. The DNA for the CDR3 is TGCAGCGTTGCTAGGGTAGGGAGCAATGAGCAGTTCTTC.